The present T cell receptor beta chain was sequenced within a study of T-cell memory formation after mild COVID-19. From 5'RACE with constant-segment primers came TCR alpha and TCR beta cDNA libraries that carried sample barcodes and UMIs. MiXCR was run by TCRdb on the 5' RACE reads, yielding one entry per CDR3 protein. The sample carries just under 350,000 distinct CDR3 sequences, 13% recorded once. This clonotype was detected only a few times. Its antigen remains unidentified. General observations from the study: Contracting clones from day 15 to 85 had balanced CD4/CD8; later expanders favoured CD4+.

V was shortened by 2 bases and J by 12 bases, with 11 bases between the two germline ends. The germline V gene encodes CDR1 SGHVS and CDR2 FNYEAQ. The CDR3 is 13 amino acids. Input material: PBMCs or a T cell subset sorted from them (not recorded which). The origin of this receptor is a young man who had mild COVID-19 (a few samples of this study predate the infection). Cell type and time point are not known. The genes are TRBV7-6 and TRBJ1-6; D uncertain. In DNA, the CDR3 is TGTGCCAGCAGCTTATCACACCTAAGACCCCTCCACTTT. Its translation: CASSLSHLRPLHF.